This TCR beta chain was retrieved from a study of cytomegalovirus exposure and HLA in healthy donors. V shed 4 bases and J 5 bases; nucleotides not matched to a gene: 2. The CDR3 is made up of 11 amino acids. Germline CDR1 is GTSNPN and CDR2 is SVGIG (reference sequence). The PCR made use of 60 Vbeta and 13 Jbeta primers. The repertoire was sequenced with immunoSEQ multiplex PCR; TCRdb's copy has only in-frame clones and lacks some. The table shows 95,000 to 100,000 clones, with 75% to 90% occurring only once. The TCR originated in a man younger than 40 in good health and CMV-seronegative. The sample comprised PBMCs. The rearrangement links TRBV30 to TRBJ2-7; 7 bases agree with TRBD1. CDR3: CAWTGGNEQYF. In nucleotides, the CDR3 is TGTGCCTGGACAGGGGGAAACGAGCAGTACTTC. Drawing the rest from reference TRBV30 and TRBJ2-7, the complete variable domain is SQTIHQWPATLVQPVGSPLSLECTVEGTSNPNLYWYRQAAGRGLQLLFYSVGIGQISSEVPQNLSASRPQDRQFILSSKKLLLSDSGFYLCAWTGGNEQYFGPGTRLTVT.